This T cell receptor beta chain was documented in a study of blood T cell repertoires in COVID-19. In the authors' workflow: Estimation of nucleated cell counts relied on the amplification of reference gene primers. Produced via immunoSEQ multiplex PCR; TCRdb's table is partial and in-frame only. V and J calls plus clone size are reproduced from that table; the DNA served to infer D and trimming. Altogether 280,000 or so clones are present, 85% to 90% being singletons, with the ten largest covering roughly 2.9%. Which cohort a participant joined came from the clinical history participants gave. This sequence originates from a woman in her fifties or sixties who had been exposed to COVID-19. Sample: PBMCs or T cells enriched from blood (not recorded which).

CDR3 DNA: TGTGCCAGCTCACCACCCAGCGGGGGGGCAGGGACCCAGTACTTC. This translates into CASSPPSGGAGTQYF. The chain uses TRBV18 and TRBJ2-5; 10 bases map to TRBD2. This CDR3 is built from 15 residues. Losses at the gene ends were 0 bases for V and 7 bases for J; bases not matched to a gene: 5. Germline V gene sequence: CDR1 KGHSH, CDR2 LQKENI.